One sample yielded the 31 T cell receptor beta chains listed below, sequenced in a study of tumor-infiltrating lymphocytes in primary liver carcinoma. Joint extraction of RNA and DNA used roughly 20-32 mg of bulk tissue that was unsorted. Priming with a constant-region primer yielded TCR beta cDNA from 450 to 600 ng total RNA. Slightly modified ARM-PCR, run as three nested multiplex PCR rounds, produced the TCR beta libraries. The opening two PCR rounds, roughly 11 cycles each, paired TRBV1-TRBV30 forward primers with a C-beta reverse primer. Each CDR3 protein is one row after TCRdb ran MiXCR on the multiplex PCR reads. This table holds some 180,000 distinct CDR3 sequences, 70% to 90% found once. Sequenced material: tumor tissue from primary liver carcinoma. The receptor source for this set is a man aged 40-49 years with primary liver carcinoma and hepatitis B virus infection.

This clonotype came up once. V gene TRBV5-4 combines with J gene TRBJ2-5, with unresolved D. V gave up 1 base and J gave up 7 bases, with 8 bases separating them. The V gene's germline CDR1 is SGHNT and CDR2 YYREEE (reference sequence). The CDR3 has 12 amino acids. The CDR3 is CASSLFPGTQYF. CDR3 nucleotides: TGTGCCAGCAGCTTGTTTCCAGGGACCCAGTACTTC.

This clonotype has only a few counts. The genes are TRBV29-1 and TRBJ2-3; D is unresolved. The CDR3 is made up of 11 amino acids. Germline V gene lookup returns CDR1 SQVTM and CDR2 ANQGSEA. The ends were cut back, 4 bases at V and 12 bases at J, with 14 bases in the middle. The CDR3 DNA reads TGCAGCGTTGCCGGGCTCGCAACCCAGTATTTT. It is translated as CSVAGLATQYF.

This clonotype has only one observation. CDR3 in DNA: TGTGCCAGAACCTACGGGGGGAAACAGCCCCAGCATTTT. This encodes CARTYGGKQPQHF. The chain carries TRBV6-2 or TRBV6-3 and TRBJ1-5, with D perhaps matching TRBD1 (5 bases). CDR3 size: 13 residues. V was shortened by 9 bases and J by 7 bases, with 16 bases between the two germline ends. In germline, CDR1 is MNHEY, CDR2 SVGEGT.

Concerning this clonotype itself: One end of the junction does not line up with germline, which may come from a read error. The chain links TRBV30 to TRBJ2-7; TRBD1 matches 7 bases. Germline V lookup: CDR1 GTSNPN, CDR2 SVGIG (reference sequence). CDR3 length equals 13 residues. The CDR3: CACSVQGPYEQYF. Here the CDR3 DNA reads TGTGCCTGCAGTGTACAGGGGCCCTACGAACAGTACTTC.

This clonotype has at least ten counts. The chain links TRBV28 to TRBJ1-5, with D unclear. The V and J ends lost 4 bases and 4 bases respectively, with 17 bases between them. The CDR3 totals 16 residues. The germline gives CDR1 MDHEN, CDR2 SYDVKM. CDR3 residues: CASSYSPNLSNQPQHF. DNA of the CDR3: TGTGCCAGCAGTTATAGCCCCAATTTATCAAATCAGCCCCAGCATTTT.

With respect to this clonotype: One end of the junction varies from germline; a read error may be responsible. The chain uses TRBV28 and TRBJ2-2; 7 bases fit TRBD2. The CDR3 sequence is 13 residues long. The germline V gene has CDR1 MDHEN and CDR2 SYDVKM. CDR3 in amino acids: CASRREHTGDLFF. As DNA, the CDR3 is TGTGCCAGCAGGCGGGAGCACACCGGGGATCTGTTCTTT.

Turning to this clonotype: Just one base apart from a much larger clone, this may be a read error. The V call is TRBV24-1, the J call TRBJ2-3; D remains ambiguous. Per the germline V gene, CDR1 is KGHDR and CDR2 is SFDVKD. This CDR3 region has 14 residues. Deletions cut 4 bases from V and 6 bases from J, with 13 bases between. Here the CDR3 DNA reads TGTGCCACCAGTGACAACCGTGGTATGGATACGCAGTATTTT. Protein sequence: CATSDNRGMDTQYF.

This sequence joins TRBV30 and TRBJ2-6; no reliable D call. Trimming took 3 bases from V and 0 from J, leaving 12 bases between them. The CDR3 contains 16 residues. CDR1 and CDR2 from the germline V gene are GTSNPN and SVGIG (reference sequence). The CDR3: CAWRRKDSSGANVLTF. The CDR3 DNA reads TGTGCCTGGAGACGGAAGGATAGCTCTGGGGCCAACGTCCTGACTTTC.

A remark on this clonotype: A read error may account for a junction end that differs from germline. The chain couples TRBV5-5 to TRBJ2-7, with 9 bases lining up with TRBD1. CDR3 length: 15 amino acids. Germline-derived CDR1 and CDR2 are SGHKS and YYEKEE (reference sequence). This chain's CDR3 is CVSSLSGTGCNEQYF. CDR3 nucleotides: TGTGTCAGCAGCTTGTCCGGGACAGGGTGCAACGAGCAGTACTTC.

The chain links TRBV2 to TRBJ2-5; the match to TRBD1 covers 7 bases. Germline-derived CDR1 and CDR2 are SNHLY and FYNNEI. The length of the CDR3 is 13 residues. J was trimmed by 1 base and V by 6 bases; bases with no gene match: 2. The CDR3 coding sequence is TGTGCCAGCAGGAGGGACAGCCAAGAGACCCAGTACTTC. Amino acid sequence: CASRRDSQETQYF.

This clonotype was detected only a few times. Being one base from a much bigger clone, this may be a read error. The V call is TRBV10-3, the J call TRBJ2-1; the match to TRBD2 covers 12 bases. The trim removed 10 bases at V and 2 bases at J, leaving 9 bases unmatched. This CDR3 is built from 16 residues. Germline values: CDR1 ENHRY, CDR2 SYGVKD. The CDR3 coding sequence is TGTGCCAGCATCCAAACTAGCGGGAGGCCCTACAATGAGCAGTTCTTC. This gives the protein CASIQTSGRPYNEQFF.

The chain uses TRBV30 and TRBJ1-2; 8 bases map to TRBD1. CDR1 and CDR2 (germline): GTSNPN, SVGIG (reference sequence). After removal of 6 bases from V and 6 bases from J, the junction contained 15 bases not matched to a gene. The CDR3 consists of 15 residues. As DNA, the CDR3 is TGTGCCTGCCAAGGCTGGACAGGGTGGGTGGATGGCTACACCTTC. Amino acids: CACQGWTGWVDGYTF. The full variable domain, its missing parts supplied by reference TRBV30 and TRBJ1-2, is SQTIHQWPATLVQPVGSPLSLECTVEGTSNPNLYWYRQAAGRGLQLLFYSVGIGQISSEVPQNLSASRPQDRQFILSSKKLLLSDSGFYLCACQGWTGWVDGYTFGSGTRLTVV.

As concerns this clonotype: No conserved phenylalanine or tryptophan ends this CDR3, so it is likely a read error. V gene TRBV6-2 or TRBV6-3 combines with J gene TRBJ2-1, with D hard to call. V was cut by 6 bases and J by 9 bases, with 12 bases left in between. The CDR3 is 12 residues long. CDR1 MNHEY and CDR2 SVGEGT come from the germline V gene. CDR3 loop: CASRTEQGEQFL. The CDR3 region has the DNA TGTGCCAGCAGAACAGAGCAAGGTGAGCAGTTCTTA.

For this clonotype: One end of the junction does not line up with germline, which may come from a read error. The CDR3 region is CSAGNGQGQATQYF. CDR3 DNA: TGCAGCGCTGGCAACGGACAGGGCCAAGCGACCCAGTACTTC. The chain couples TRBV29-1 to TRBJ2-5, with TRBD1 matching 8 bases. Germline lookup yields CDR1 SQVTM and CDR2 ANQGSEA. CDR3 length: 14 residues.

In its sample, this clonotype is medium-sized. CDR3 sequence reads: CASSLATGTEAFF. The CDR3, as DNA: TGTGCCAGCAGCTTAGCTACCGGGACAGAAGCTTTCTTT. The chain has TRBV11-2 and TRBJ1-1, with D possibly being TRBD1 (6 bases). V was clipped by 1 base and J by 8 bases, with 11 bases between them. The CDR3 covers 13 residues. CDR1 and CDR2 (germline): SGHAT, FQNNGV.

As concerns this clonotype: One junction end disagrees with the germline gene, perhaps due to a read error. The rearrangement uses TRBV4-3 and TRBJ2-2; the D gene is possibly TRBD1 (5 bases). Germline CDR1 reads LGHNA; CDR2 reads YSLEER. The CDR3 contains 19 residues. Here the CDR3 reads CTSSPRSPIRGGSTGELFF. The CDR3 coding sequence is TGCACCAGCAGCCCCCGAAGCCCGATAAGGGGCGGCTCCACCGGGGAGCTGTTTTTT.

To note about this clonotype: A junction boundary mismatches the germline segment, possibly from a read error. This sequence joins TRBV29-1 and TRBJ2-5; no firm D call. This CDR3 has 13 amino acids. Germline lookup yields CDR1 SQVTM and CDR2 ANQGSEA. In DNA, the CDR3 is TGCAGCGTTGGAGGCGGTGGGCGAGAGTCCCAGTACTTC. This encodes CSVGGGGRESQYF.

Points on this clonotype: Being one base from a much bigger clone, this may be a read error. J is TRBJ1-5 and V is TRBV28; D call uncertain. V was shortened by 5 bases and J by 7 bases, with 24 bases between the two germline ends. Looked up from germline, CDR1 is MDHEN and CDR2 is SYDVKM. The CDR3 consists of 17 residues. The CDR3 region has the DNA TGTGCCAGCAGTCTAACCTTACAGATTTTGTTAGAGCAGCCCCAGCATTTT. The encoded protein is CASSLTLQILLEQPQHF.

Comments on this clonotype: An end of the junction does not agree with germline; a read error may underlie this. J is TRBJ2-7 and V is TRBV11-2; D unresolved. Germline CDR1 is SGHAT and CDR2 is FQNNGV. The CDR3 runs to 14 residues. The CDR3 sequence: CASSSNINSHEQYF. CDR3 coding DNA: TGTGCCAGCAGCTCTAACATAAACTCCCACGAGCAGTACTTC. The full variable domain, rest sourced from reference TRBV11-2 and TRBJ2-7, is EAGVAQSPRYKIIEKRQSVAFWCNPISGHATLYWYQQILGQGPKLLIQFQNNGVVDDSQLPKDRFSAERLKGVDSTLKIQPAKLEDSAVYLCASSSNINSHEQYFGPGTRLTVT.

This clonotype was observed a single time. The junction differs from germline at one of its ends, possibly a read error. The genes are TRBV4-3 and TRBJ2-2; no definite D call. Germline loops: CDR1 LGHNA, CDR2 YSLEER. There are 13 residues in the CDR3. The CDR3 coding sequence is TGCGCCAACAGCCATAATTGGTACGGGGAGCTGTTTTTT. This translates into CANSHNWYGELFF.

To note about this clonotype: At one end, the junction sequence differs from germline, possibly due to a read error. CDR3 coding DNA: TGTGTCAGCAGCCATCCCCACCGTGAAAAACTGGTTTTT. Amino acids: CVSSHPHREKLVF. V gene TRBV4-2 combines with J gene TRBJ1-4; D unclear. Germline values: CDR1 LGHNA, CDR2 YNFKEQ. The CDR3 has 13 residues.

As concerns this clonotype: Since no conserved phenylalanine or tryptophan closes the CDR3, a read error is the likely cause. The V call is TRBV11-2, the J call TRBJ1-1; D is undetermined. Germline V CDR1 and CDR2: SGHAT, FQNNGV. The CDR3 covers 13 residues. This chain's CDR3 is CTSSLGLTTEAFI. The CDR3 region has the DNA TGTACCAGCAGCTTAGGCCTGACCACTGAAGCTTTCATT.

The chain uses TRBV11-3 and TRBJ2-3; 7 positions agree with TRBD2. The V gene's germline CDR1 is SGHNT and CDR2 YENEEA. V gave up 5 bases and J gave up 6 bases; unmatched junction bases: 14. The CDR3 totals 16 residues. Here the CDR3 DNA reads TGTGCCAGCAGCCCTGGGATCCAGCGGGGCTTGGATACGCAGTATTTT. Its translation: CASSPGIQRGLDTQYF.

About this clonotype itself: The CDR3 carries no conserved terminal phenylalanine or tryptophan, so it likely arises from a read error. This chain joins TRBV30 and TRBJ1-4, with D hard to call. Between the trimmed V and J ends, which lost 4 bases and 8 bases, there was a span of 14 bases. The CDR3 length is 13 residues. In germline, CDR1 is GTSNPN, CDR2 SVGIG (reference sequence). The CDR3 spells CAWNIGFGEKLFL. The CDR3 DNA sequence: TGTGCCTGGAATATCGGGTTTGGGGAAAAACTGTTTTTG.

This clonotype occurred a few times. Given the absence of the conserved phenylalanine or tryptophan at the CDR3 end, a read error is likely. The chain couples TRBV12-3 or TRBV12-4 to TRBJ1-4, with D possibly being TRBD1 (5 bases). The CDR3 consists of 13 residues. CDR3 in amino acids: CASSLAGTEKLFL. CDR3 sequence (DNA): TGTGCCAGTAGTTTGGCAGGGACTGAAAAACTGTTTTTA.

Notes on this clonotype: Because it lacks the conserved phenylalanine or tryptophan at the end, this CDR3 is likely a read error. The rearrangement joins TRBV12-3 or TRBV12-4 to TRBJ2-1; D possibly corresponds to TRBD1 (7 bases). Trimming pared 6 bases from V and 8 bases from J, leaving 14 bases between. This CDR3 is built from 13 residues. The CDR3 DNA is TGTGCCAGCAGCCAGGGGGGAAGGGATGAGCAGTTCTAC. Amino acid sequence: CASSQGGRDEQFY.

A word on this clonotype: The final CDR3 position lacks the conserved phenylalanine or tryptophan, pointing to a likely read error. The limits of the CDR3 on the DNA are not certain, so only TCRdb's listed CDR3 is given. J is TRBJ2-1 and V is TRBV6-2 or TRBV6-3. The germline V gene encodes CDR1 MNHEY and CDR2 SVGEGT. Inclusive of both ends, the CDR3 amounts to 13 amino acids. Here the CDR3 reads CASSTTPVGGQFL.

This clonotype was detected once. One end of the junction does not line up with germline, which may come from a read error. This rearrangement joins TRBV25-1 to TRBJ2-7, with D perhaps TRBD1 (6 bases). CDR1 is MGHDK and CDR2 is SYGVNS in the germline V gene. The CDR3 spans 13 residues. CDR3 region: CASSEGGSYDQYF. CDR3 nucleotides: TGTGCCAGCAGTGAAGGGGGCTCATACGATCAGTACTTC.

The rearrangement joins TRBV29-1 to TRBJ2-7; 9 bases fit TRBD1. Germline lookup yields CDR1 SQVTM and CDR2 ANQGSEA. V lost 6 bases to trimming and J lost 12 bases; unmatched junction nucleotides: 12. The CDR3 is 12 amino acids. The CDR3 here is CSVSGQGEVRYF. In DNA, the CDR3 is TGCAGCGTCTCGGGACAGGGAGAAGTGCGGTACTTC.

The rearrangement links TRBV11-2 to TRBJ1-4; tentatively, D is TRBD1 (6 bases). V was pared by 0 bases and J by 17 bases, with 19 bases between. The germline gives CDR1 SGHAT, CDR2 FQNNGV. The CDR3 length is 14 residues. The CDR3 DNA reads as TGTGCCAGCAGCTTAGATATTGGGGGGCTCAGGTTCTTTTTT. Its protein is CASSLDIGGLRFFF. The entire variable domain, with the rest obtained from reference TRBV11-2 and TRBJ1-4, is as follows: EAGVAQSPRYKIIEKRQSVAFWCNPISGHATLYWYQQILGQGPKLLIQFQNNGVVDDSQLPKDRFSAERLKGVDSTLKIQPAKLEDSAVYLCASSLDIGGLRFFFGSGTQLSVL.

As to this clonotype: A junction boundary mismatches the germline segment, possibly from a read error. V gene TRBV6-5 combines with J gene TRBJ2-3; D might be TRBD2 (6 bases). Germline V gene sequence: CDR1 MNHEY, CDR2 SVGAGI. The CDR3 length is 16 residues. The CDR3 nucleotides are TGTGCCAGCACTTACTCTTTAGCGGTGTACACAGATACGCAGTATTTT. It encodes CASTYSLAVYTDTQYF.